The clone carrying this T cell receptor (beta chain) was detected once. Its antigen is not known. Trimming cost V 3 bases and J 8 bases, with 16 bases left between them. The germline V gene encodes CDR1 MDHEN and CDR2 SYDVKM. CDR3 length equals 14 residues. The data were taken from a study of vaccination and CD4 T cells after COVID-19. The wider study: Overlapping SARS-CoV-2, HCoV-NL63, HCoV-OC43 and HCoV-229E spike peptides stimulated the cells. Study observations and caveats: This study had few convalescent patients and no early post-infection samples. In convalescent patients, a median approximately 86% of post-vaccine SARS-CoV-2-reactive clones appeared only after vaccination.

Specified treatment: roughly 11-day PBMC culture with coronavirus spike peptide pools or control peptides (ViraFEST assay). It was on days 3 and 7 that half the medium was replaced with fresh IL-2 medium. Cultured CD4+ T cell DNA was sequenced using the Oncomine TCR Beta short-read assay. TCRdb re-derived calls from the PCR reads in MiXCR, one entry per CDR3 protein. The sample holds 11,000 to 15,000 distinct CDR3 sequences, 73% seen once. Specimen: CD4+ T cells from blood, cultured in vitro. This receptor was taken from a human donor who had recovered from COVID-19. V and J are TRBV28 and TRBJ1-2; tentative D call: TRBD1 (5 bases). CDR3 sequence: CASSLFLQVGGYTF. In DNA, the CDR3 is TGTGCCAGCAGTTTGTTTTTACAGGTGGGAGGCTACACCTTC.